The source of this T cell receptor (beta chain) is a study of identical twins. General study points: Shared out-of-frame alpha sequences (those common to twins) showed excess low generation probability. There is a chance that invariant MAIT and iNKT cells partially muddied zero-insertion analyses.

Many counts were recorded for this clonotype. Its antigen is not identified. The CDR3 consists of 17 residues. Trimming removed 3 bases at V and 2 bases at J, with 17 bases between. TCRdb reprocessed the 5' RACE reads with MiXCR, giving one entry per CDR3 protein. Found here are fewer than 650,000 distinct CDR3 sequences, under 8.5% of them singletons; the top ten hold over 1.5%. In addition, the sample was reused for a study of yellow fever vaccine responses in identical twins.

What was sequenced was PBMCs. The sequence derives from a woman aged 18 to 35 in good health. The chain carries TRBV12-3 or TRBV12-4 and TRBJ2-1; a possible D gene is TRBD2 (7 bases). This chain's CDR3 is CASSLGGGGGPYNEQFF. CDR3 sequence (DNA): TGTGCCAGCAGTTTGGGTGGTGGCGGGGGCCCCTACAATGAGCAGTTCTTC.